Shown below are 8 T cell receptor beta chains from a single sample sequenced in a study of neoadjuvant anti-PD-1 for oral cavity cancer. Time point reported: after neoadjuvant nivolumab, at surgical resection. Using immunoSEQ multiplex PCR, the repertoire was profiled, and TCRdb retains in-frame clones only, with some absent. Of about 68,000 clones in the sample, 85% are singletons; the top ten hold roughly 3.5%. The sequenced sample was PBMCs, obtained after nivolumab (anti-PD-1) treatment. All receptors come from a person between 40 and 85 years old with oral cavity squamous cell carcinoma.

The chain combines TRBV30 with TRBJ1-2, with 11 bases identical to TRBD1. Germline V gene data show CDR1 as GTSNPN and CDR2 as SVGIG (reference sequence). The CDR3 loop spans 15 amino acids. V gave up 2 bases and J gave up 4 bases; unmatched junction bases: 6. This CDR3 reads CAWSRTGGVGYGYTF. The CDR3 coding sequence is TGTGCCTGGAGTAGGACAGGGGGCGTGGGCTATGGCTACACCTTC.

This rearrangement joins TRBV10-3 to TRBJ2-3; D gene ambiguous. Trimming removed 6 bases from V and 6 bases from J, with 10 bases in between. The CDR3 is 12 amino acids. Germline values: CDR1 ENHRY, CDR2 SYGVKD. This CDR3 reads CAISPGADTQYF. The CDR3 DNA reads TGTGCCATCAGCCCAGGAGCGGATACGCAGTATTTT.

As concerns this clone: The junction departs from germline at one end; a sequencing error may be responsible. The chain has TRBV7-9 and TRBJ2-7, with unresolved D. Germline values: CDR1 SEHNR, CDR2 FQNEAQ (reference sequence). There are 14 residues in the CDR3. The CDR3 DNA reads TGTGCCAGCAGCCCAACCGCCGCCTCCGACGAGCAGTACTTC. This translates into CASSPTAASDEQYF.

The rearrangement joins TRBV7-2 to TRBJ2-7, with 7 bases matching TRBD2. The CDR3 spans 14 residues. The germline CDR1 and CDR2 sequences are SGHTA and FQGNSA. The V and J ends lost 4 bases and 2 bases, in that order; junction bases with no gene match: 5. CDR3 protein: CASSSGTTPYEQYF. For the CDR3, the DNA is TGTGCCAGCAGCTCCGGGACTACTCCCTACGAGCAGTACTTC. Complete variable domain (other parts from reference TRBV7-2 and TRBJ2-7): GAGVSQSPSNKVTEKGKDVELRCDPISGHTALYWYRQSLGQGLEFLIYFQGNSAPDKSGLPSDRFSAERTGGSVSTLTIQRTQQEDSAVYLCASSSGTTPYEQYFGPGTRLTVT.

The chain uses TRBV30 and TRBJ1-2; no definite D call. Per germline, CDR1 GTSNPN and CDR2 SVGIG (reference sequence). V was pared by 5 bases and J by 2 bases, with 18 bases between. The length of the CDR3 is 15 residues. The CDR3 reads CAWSLGGVGNYGYTF. DNA for the CDR3: TGTGCCTGGTCCCTCGGCGGGGTAGGGAACTATGGCTACACCTTC.

This clone was observed a single time. The chain uses TRBV11-2 and TRBJ2-7, with unresolved D. The germline gives CDR1 SGHAT, CDR2 FQNNGV. V lost 6 bases, J lost 3 bases, and 12 bases lay in between. CDR3 size: 13 residues. The CDR3 spells CASSHSSVYEQYF. The CDR3 DNA reads TGTGCCAGCAGTCACTCGTCAGTCTACGAGCAGTACTTC.

The chain combines TRBV19 with TRBJ1-3; D is unresolved. V lost 3 bases to trimming and J lost 0 bases, with 9 bases between them. CDR1 and CDR2 (germline): LNHDA, SQIVND (reference sequence). The CDR3 consists of 15 residues. The CDR3 coding sequence is TGTGCCAGTAGTATGAGTGCCTTCTCTGGAAACACCATATATTTT. Protein: CASSMSAFSGNTIYF.

On this clone: Relative to the germline gene, one junction end is altered; a read error may explain this. The V gene is TRBV2, the J gene TRBJ2-1; unclear D gene. The CDR3 contains 12 residues. From germline, CDR1 is SNHLY and CDR2 FYNNEI. CDR3 sequence reads: CASSEGKNEQFF. The CDR3 DNA reads TGTGCCAGCAGCGAAGGGAAAAATGAGCAGTTCTTC.